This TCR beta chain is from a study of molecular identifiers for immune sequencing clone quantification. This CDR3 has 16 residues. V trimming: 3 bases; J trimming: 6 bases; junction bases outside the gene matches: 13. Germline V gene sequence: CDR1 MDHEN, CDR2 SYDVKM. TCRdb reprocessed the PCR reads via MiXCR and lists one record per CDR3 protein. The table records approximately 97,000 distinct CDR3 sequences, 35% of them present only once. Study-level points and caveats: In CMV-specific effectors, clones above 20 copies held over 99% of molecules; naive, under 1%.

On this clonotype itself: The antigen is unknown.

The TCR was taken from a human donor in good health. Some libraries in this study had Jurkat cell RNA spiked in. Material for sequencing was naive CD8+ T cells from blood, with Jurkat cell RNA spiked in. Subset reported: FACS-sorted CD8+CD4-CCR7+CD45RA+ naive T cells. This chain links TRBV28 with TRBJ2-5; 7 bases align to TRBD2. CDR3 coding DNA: TGTGCCAGCAGTTTTATGCGGGGGTGGGACCGGAAGACCCAGTACTTC. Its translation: CASSFMRGWDRKTQYF.